The entry that follows covers one TCR beta chain sequence. Germline values: CDR1 SGHRS, CDR2 YFSETQ. V was trimmed by 0 bases and J by 1 base, leaving 7 bases between them. There are 14 residues in the CDR3. This entry comes from a study of control samples from healthy donors and cancer patients. Clones were sequenced by immunoSEQ multiplex PCR, and TCRdb holds only the in-frame ones, with some missing. The sample includes roughly 220,000 clones, 85% to 95% of them seen just once. The TCR was taken from a middle-aged man in good health. Source material: blood. The chain links TRBV5-1 to TRBJ1-2; D is uncertain. As DNA, the CDR3 is TGCGCCAGCAGCTTGGGGCTAGGTAACTATGGCTACACCTTC. Protein product: CASSLGLGNYGYTF.